This TCR beta chain was captured in a study of T cells in Graves' hyperthyroidism and ophthalmopathy. Notes on the study in general: Ophthalmopathy was identified by the model a median around 6.9 months ahead of onset.

For ophthalmopathy patients, the Clinical Activity Score was at least 3 and the NOSPECS grade at least 4; duration was under 3 months. The authors obtained PBMCs from 10 ml of fresh peripheral blood. In regard to this clonotype: Antigen unknown.

Germline CDR1 DFQATT, CDR2 SNEGSKA (reference sequence). Trimming pared 0 bases from V and 6 bases from J, leaving 15 bases between. The CDR3 covers 14 residues. Amplification of TCR beta CDR3 regions used RNA as the template. The HTBI primer set was used in a first-round RT-PCR of the TCR CDR3. TCRdb ran MiXCR on the multiplex PCR reads and lists one entry per CDR3 protein. Here the sample spans more than 500,000 distinct CDR3 sequences, 16% being singletons. The TCR sequence derives from a woman aged 25 to 39 with Graves' ophthalmopathy. Material for sequencing was blood. The chain couples TRBV20-1 to TRBJ2-7; a weak D match, TRBD2 (6 bases). The CDR3: CSARDISPGGEQYF. In DNA form, the CDR3 reads TGCAGTGCTAGAGATATTTCCCCCGGGGGCGAGCAGTACTTC.